This T cell receptor (beta chain) was observed in a study of response to subunit inactivated influenza vaccine. Broader study findings: Seasonal influenza vaccination, on each occasion, was suggested by the authors to recruit few new T cells.

TCRdb re-called the RT-PCR reads through MiXCR, storing one row per CDR3 protein. The data show around 580,000 distinct CDR3 sequences, 12% seen once. Per germline, CDR1 SQVTM and CDR2 ANQGSEA. The V end was cut by 7 bases, the J end by 7 bases, with 14 bases between. The CDR3 runs to 12 residues. Comment on this clonotype: Its specificity is unknown.

Here the sequenced sample was PBMCs from blood, taken on the day of vaccination. This TCR derives from a man aged 45-65 years who received an inactivated influenza vaccine. The rearrangement uses TRBV29-1 and TRBJ2-1; the D is unclear. CDR3 sequence reads: CSARLTSNEQFF. The CDR3 region has the DNA TGCAGCGCCCGTCTTACGTCGAATGAGCAGTTCTTC.